A selection of T cell receptor beta chains follows, all from one sample in a study of control samples from healthy donors and cancer patients. Measured with immunoSEQ multiplex PCR; TCRdb has only the in-frame clones, and not every one. Among roughly 120,000 clones, about 95% were seen once, and the ten largest hold 3.6%. Sequences were obtained from blood. Source of these receptors: a man aged 30-40 years in good health. Each CDR3 is given with its conserved first and last residue. Each record gives: CDR3 protein, CDR3 DNA, J gene, V gene, D gene, clone size. A D gene is named only where the DNA matches it firmly. Size values are once, few and many counts, or a class for expanded clones, and some rows have none.

CDR3 protein: CASSVAGASTDTQYF
CDR3 DNA: TGTGCCAGCAGCGTAGCGGGGGCCAGCACAGATACGCAGTATTTT
J gene: TRBJ2-3
V gene: TRBV9
D gene: .
clone size: .

CDR3 protein: CASSQAEGPDTEAFF
CDR3 DNA: TGCGCCAGCAGCCAAGCAGAGGGCCCGGACACTGAAGCTTTCTTT
J gene: TRBJ1-1
V gene: TRBV4-3
D gene: .
clone size: .

CDR3 protein: CATSREGGGPLNEQFF
CDR3 DNA: TGTGCCACCAGCAGAGAGGGGGGGGGCCCCTTAAATGAGCAGTTCTTC
J gene: TRBJ2-1
V gene: TRBV15
D gene: .
clone size: .

CDR3 protein: CASSWGLAGDADTQYF
CDR3 DNA: TGTGCCAGCAGTTGGGGACTAGCCGGGGACGCAGATACGCAGTATTTT
J gene: TRBJ2-3
V gene: TRBV7-9
D gene: TRBD2
clone size: .

CDR3 protein: CASSLPGGPRAQETQYF
CDR3 DNA: TGCGCCAGCAGCCTGCCGGGGGGTCCAAGGGCCCAAGAGACCCAGTACTTC
J gene: TRBJ2-5
V gene: TRBV5-1
D gene: TRBD2
clone size: once

CDR3 protein: CASSLTRENIQYF
CDR3 DNA: TGTGCCAGCAGCCTTACTCGGGAAAACATTCAGTACTTC
J gene: TRBJ2-4
V gene: TRBV7-2
D gene: .
clone size: once

CDR3 protein: CATRSGTGDLNTEAFF
CDR3 DNA: TGTGCCACCAGATCCGGGACAGGGGATTTGAACACTGAAGCTTTCTTT
J gene: TRBJ1-1
V gene: TRBV24-1
D gene: TRBD1
clone size: once

CDR3 protein: CASSFQGPTEAFF
CDR3 DNA: TGTGCCAGCAGCTTCCAGGGTCCCACTGAAGCTTTCTTT
J gene: TRBJ1-1
V gene: TRBV7-9
D gene: .
clone size: .

CDR3 protein: CASSFARGTGYTF
CDR3 DNA: TGTGCCAGCAGCTTCGCGAGGGGTACGGGCTACACCTTC
J gene: TRBJ1-2
V gene: TRBV7-9
D gene: .
clone size: .

CDR3 protein: CASSSSGGYEQYF
CDR3 DNA: TGTGCCAGCAGCTCTAGCGGGGGCTACGAGCAGTACTTC
J gene: TRBJ2-7
V gene: TRBV5-4
D gene: TRBD2
clone size: .

CDR3 protein: CASSLERTATGTEAFF
CDR3 DNA: TGTGCCAGCAGCTTAGAGCGCACAGCGACGGGGACTGAAGCTTTCTTT
J gene: TRBJ1-1
V gene: TRBV7-2
D gene: .
clone size: once

CDR3 protein: CASSVEQHSGNTIYF
CDR3 DNA: TGTGCCAGCAGCGTAGAACAGCACTCTGGAAACACCATATATTTT
J gene: TRBJ1-3
V gene: TRBV9
D gene: .
clone size: .

CDR3 protein: CSVRVGGNEQFF
CDR3 DNA: TGCAGCGTCAGGGTAGGTGGGAATGAGCAGTTCTTC
J gene: TRBJ2-1
V gene: TRBV29-1
D gene: .
clone size: .

CDR3 protein: CASSPRQGPYEQYF
CDR3 DNA: TGCGCCAGCAGCCCCCGACAGGGACCCTACGAGCAGTACTTC
J gene: TRBJ2-7
V gene: TRBV5-1
D gene: TRBD1
clone size: .

CDR3 protein: CASSPPTGPANYGYTF
CDR3 DNA: TGTGCCAGCTCACCACCGACAGGGCCGGCTAACTATGGCTACACCTTC
J gene: TRBJ1-2
V gene: TRBV18
D gene: TRBD1
clone size: .

CDR3 protein: CATSRDPGAGELFF
CDR3 DNA: TGTGCCACCAGCAGAGATCCAGGGGCCGGGGAGCTGTTTTTT
J gene: TRBJ2-2
V gene: TRBV15
D gene: .
clone size: .

CDR3 protein: CARRLGTNEKLFF
CDR3 DNA: TGTGCCAGACGCCTGGGGACTAATGAAAAACTGTTTTTT
J gene: TRBJ1-4
V gene: TRBV2
D gene: .
clone size: .

CDR3 protein: CASRIGTNAEAFF
CDR3 DNA: TGCGCCAGCAGAATAGGAACGAACGCTGAAGCTTTCTTT
J gene: TRBJ1-1
V gene: TRBV5-1
D gene: .
clone size: .

CDR3 protein: CASSYSGEQYF
CDR3 DNA: TGTGCCAGCAGTTACTCGGGGGAGCAGTACTTC
J gene: TRBJ2-7
V gene: TRBV6-6
D gene: .
clone size: .

CDR3 protein: CASSLLPQGTYTDTQYF
CDR3 DNA: TGCGCCAGCAGCCTCCTACCCCAGGGGACCTACACAGATACGCAGTATTTT
J gene: TRBJ2-3
V gene: TRBV4-1
D gene: .
clone size: .

CDR3 protein: CASTVRTVEAFF
CDR3 DNA: TGTGCCAGCACCGTACGGACAGTTGAAGCTTTCTTT
J gene: TRBJ1-1
V gene: TRBV6-4
D gene: .
clone size: .

CDR3 protein: CASSPTTGSYNSPLHF
CDR3 DNA: TGTGCCAGCAGCCCTACTACGGGCTCCTATAATTCACCCCTCCACTTT
J gene: TRBJ1-6
V gene: TRBV7-2
D gene: .
clone size: .

CDR3 protein: CASSPRDLYGYTF
CDR3 DNA: TGTGCCAGCAGTCCCCGGGACTTATATGGCTACACCTTC
J gene: TRBJ1-2
V gene: TRBV6-6
D gene: .
clone size: .

CDR3 protein: CAISEFGDRVNTEAFF
CDR3 DNA: TGTGCCATCAGTGAATTTGGGGACAGGGTAAATACTGAAGCTTTCTTT
J gene: TRBJ1-1
V gene: TRBV10-3
D gene: TRBD1
clone size: .

CDR3 protein: CASSPLPGLVGAYEQYF
CDR3 DNA: TGTGCCAGCTCACCACTCCCGGGACTAGTAGGGGCCTACGAGCAGTACTTC
J gene: TRBJ2-7
V gene: TRBV18
D gene: TRBD2
clone size: .

CDR3 protein: CASSIQQGARNEQFF
CDR3 DNA: TGTGCCAGTAGTATTCAACAGGGGGCTAGGAATGAGCAGTTCTTC
J gene: TRBJ2-1
V gene: TRBV19
D gene: TRBD1
clone size: .

CDR3 protein: CASSISGYIEKLFF
CDR3 DNA: TGTGCCAGTAGTATATCAGGGTACATCGAAAAACTGTTTTTT
J gene: TRBJ1-4
V gene: TRBV19
D gene: .
clone size: .

CDR3 protein: CASSPGTGGGTNEKLFF
CDR3 DNA: TGCGCCAGCAGCCCCGGGACAGGCGGGGGGACTAATGAAAAACTGTTTTTT
J gene: TRBJ1-4
V gene: TRBV4-1
D gene: TRBD1
clone size: .

CDR3 protein: CASSYDNQETQYF
CDR3 DNA: TGTGCCAGCAGCTACGACAACCAAGAGACCCAGTACTTC
J gene: TRBJ2-5
V gene: TRBV12-3/TRBV12-4
D gene: .
clone size: .

CDR3 protein: CASSSSGTHTDTQYF
CDR3 DNA: TGTGCCAGCAGTTCATCTGGGACTCACACAGATACGCAGTATTTT
J gene: TRBJ2-3
V gene: TRBV6-2/TRBV6-3
D gene: .
clone size: few

CDR3 protein: CASRGGLGELFF
CDR3 DNA: TGCGCCAGCAGGGGCGGGCTCGGGGAGCTGTTTTTT
J gene: TRBJ2-2
V gene: TRBV5-1
D gene: .
clone size: .

CDR3 protein: CASSPGTGERAIQNIQYF
CDR3 DNA: TGTGCCAGCAGCCCCGGGACAGGGGAAAGAGCCATCCAAAACATTCAGTACTTC
J gene: TRBJ2-4
V gene: TRBV9
D gene: TRBD1
clone size: .

CDR3 protein: CAISGAGGSYTF
CDR3 DNA: TGTGCCATCAGTGGGGCAGGGGGGAGCTACACCTTC
J gene: TRBJ1-2
V gene: TRBV10-3
D gene: TRBD1
clone size: .

CDR3 protein: CASSLSYGENIQYF
CDR3 DNA: TGCGCCAGCAGCTTGTCTTACGGGGAAAACATTCAGTACTTC
J gene: TRBJ2-4
V gene: TRBV5-1
D gene: .
clone size: .

CDR3 protein: CASGLDGSYNEQFF
CDR3 DNA: TGTGCTAGTGGTTTGGACGGATCCTACAATGAGCAGTTCTTC
J gene: TRBJ2-1
V gene: TRBV12-5
D gene: .
clone size: .

CDR3 protein: CASSLTPSSYEQYF
CDR3 DNA: TGTGCCAGCAGCCTGACACCGAGCTCCTACGAGCAGTACTTC
J gene: TRBJ2-7
V gene: TRBV7-2
D gene: .
clone size: .

CDR3 protein: CASSLGRETQYF
CDR3 DNA: TGTGCCAGCAGTTTAGGCCGAGAGACCCAGTACTTC
J gene: TRBJ2-5
V gene: TRBV12-3/TRBV12-4
D gene: .
clone size: .

CDR3 protein: CSASRGAAGNTIYF
CDR3 DNA: TGCAGTGCTAGTAGGGGGGCGGCTGGAAACACCATATATTTT
J gene: TRBJ1-3
V gene: TRBV20-1
D gene: .
clone size: .

CDR3 protein: CASSYSRAMNTEAFF
CDR3 DNA: TGTGCCAGCAGTTACTCCCGTGCGATGAACACTGAAGCTTTCTTT
J gene: TRBJ1-1
V gene: TRBV6-6
D gene: .
clone size: once

CDR3 protein: CASSLEGRLNYEQYF
CDR3 DNA: TGTGCCAGCAGCTTAGAGGGCAGACTAAACTACGAGCAGTACTTC
J gene: TRBJ2-7
V gene: TRBV11-2
D gene: .
clone size: once

CDR3 protein: CASRQGAQSYGYTF
CDR3 DNA: TGTGCCAGCCGGCAGGGGGCGCAGAGCTATGGCTACACCTTC
J gene: TRBJ1-2
V gene: TRBV27
D gene: TRBD1
clone size: once

CDR3 protein: CASSHRRTTSGEKLFF
CDR3 DNA: TGTGCCAGCAGCCATCGGAGGACCACTTCGGGTGAAAAACTGTTTTTT
J gene: TRBJ1-4
V gene: TRBV3-1/TRBV3-2
D gene: .
clone size: once

CDR3 protein: CASSGQMSYEQYF
CDR3 DNA: TGTGCCAGCAGTGGACAGATGAGCTACGAGCAGTACTTC
J gene: TRBJ2-7
V gene: TRBV2
D gene: .
clone size: .

CDR3 protein: CATSPGLNSNQPQHF
CDR3 DNA: TGTGCCACCAGCCCCGGCCTGAATAGCAATCAGCCCCAGCATTTT
J gene: TRBJ1-5
V gene: TRBV15
D gene: .
clone size: .

CDR3 protein: CASSQVYSGTGVGNGYTF
CDR3 DNA: TGCGCCAGCAGCCAAGTTTACTCCGGGACAGGGGTCGGTAATGGCTACACCTTC
J gene: TRBJ1-2
V gene: TRBV4-1
D gene: TRBD1
clone size: once

CDR3 protein: CASSQDSEVRGIPLSEQYF
CDR3 DNA: TGCGCCAGCAGCCAAGATTCAGAAGTCCGAGGAATCCCTTTGTCCGAGCAGTACTTC
J gene: TRBJ2-7
V gene: TRBV4-3
D gene: .
clone size: .